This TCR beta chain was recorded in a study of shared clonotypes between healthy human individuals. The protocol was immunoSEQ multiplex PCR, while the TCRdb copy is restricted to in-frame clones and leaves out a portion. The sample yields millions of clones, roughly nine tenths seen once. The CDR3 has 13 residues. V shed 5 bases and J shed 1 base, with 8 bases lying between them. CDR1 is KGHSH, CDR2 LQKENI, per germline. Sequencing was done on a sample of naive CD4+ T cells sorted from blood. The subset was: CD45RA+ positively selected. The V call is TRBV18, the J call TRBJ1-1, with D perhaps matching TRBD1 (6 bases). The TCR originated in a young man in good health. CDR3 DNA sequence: TGTGCCAGCTCAACGGGACAGAACACTGAAGCTTTCTTT. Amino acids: CASSTGQNTEAFF.